A selection of T cell receptor beta chains follows, all from one sample in a study of vaccination effects on CD4 cells after COVID-19. Some clones are missing from TCRdb's copy, which holds only in-frame ones; the method was immunoSEQ multiplex PCR. The sample includes under 50,000 clones, approximately 82% of them seen just once. The antigens for these receptors are not known. The sequences come from CD4+ T cells from PBMCs cultured with HCoV-NL63 spike peptides, collected after COVID-19 vaccination. All receptors come from a human donor who received a COVID-19 vaccine. Some clones in this sample may be carry-over from other donors' samples. The CDR3 runs from the conserved cysteine through the conserved F or W. D genes are given only for firm matches. Rows give clone size only sometimes, using once, few, many, or a class for an expanded clone.

clone_size: once; v_call: TRBV5-1; d_call: NA; j_call: TRBJ2-5; cdr3_nt: TGCGCCAGCAGCTTGGACAGGACACAAGAGACCCAGTACTTC; cdr3_aa: CASSLDRTQETQYF
clone_size: NA; v_call: TRBV5-1; d_call: NA; j_call: TRBJ2-5; cdr3_nt: TGCGCCCCAAGGGCGGGGCTCGAGACCCAGTACTTC; cdr3_aa: CAPRAGLETQYF
clone_size: NA; v_call: TRBV6-6; d_call: TRBD1; j_call: TRBJ2-1; cdr3_nt: TGTGCCAGCAGTTATGGGACAGGGGTGGACAATGAGCAGTTCTTC; cdr3_aa: CASSYGTGVDNEQFF
clone_size: NA; v_call: TRBV6-5; d_call: NA; j_call: TRBJ1-1; cdr3_nt: TGTGCCAGCAGTTTAGTAGCTTTGGGGTTTGGCACTGAAGCTTTCTTT; cdr3_aa: CASSLVALGFGTEAFF
clone_size: NA; v_call: TRBV9; d_call: TRBD1; j_call: TRBJ2-3; cdr3_nt: TGTGCCAGCAGCCTAGACAGGGCTCCAGATACGCAGTATTTT; cdr3_aa: CASSLDRAPDTQYF
clone_size: NA; v_call: TRBV9; d_call: TRBD2; j_call: TRBJ2-1; cdr3_nt: TGTGCCAGCAGCGTAGAGGCTAGCGGGGGGGCCCTATACAATGAGCAGTTCTTC; cdr3_aa: CASSVEASGGALYNEQFF
clone_size: NA; v_call: TRBV18; d_call: TRBD2; j_call: TRBJ2-1; cdr3_nt: TGTGCCAGCTCACCCCGGGCTAGCGGGGGTGATGGTGAGCAGTTCTTC; cdr3_aa: CASSPRASGGDGEQFF
clone_size: once; v_call: TRBV7-2; d_call: NA; j_call: TRBJ2-5; cdr3_nt: TGTGCCAGCAGCGTAGGGGGGAATCAAGAGACCCAGTACTTC; cdr3_aa: CASSVGGNQETQYF
clone_size: NA; v_call: TRBV4-1; d_call: TRBD1; j_call: TRBJ1-4; cdr3_nt: TGCGCCAGCAGTCCCCAAGTTGTAGACAGGGGAGGTAATGAAAAACTGTTTTTT; cdr3_aa: CASSPQVVDRGGNEKLFF
clone_size: NA; v_call: TRBV6-1; d_call: NA; j_call: TRBJ2-3; cdr3_nt: TGTGCCAGCAGTGAACCCATAGGGCGTAGCACAGATACGCAGTATTTT; cdr3_aa: CASSEPIGRSTDTQYF
clone_size: NA; v_call: TRBV7-2; d_call: NA; j_call: TRBJ2-1; cdr3_nt: TGTGCCAGCAGTCCCCTAAGCTTAAGCAACAATGAGCAGTTCTTC; cdr3_aa: CASSPLSLSNNEQFF
clone_size: NA; v_call: TRBV2; d_call: NA; j_call: TRBJ1-3; cdr3_nt: TGTGCCAGCAGTGAATGGGGGACCTCTGGAAACACCATATATTTT; cdr3_aa: CASSEWGTSGNTIYF
clone_size: NA; v_call: TRBV3-1/TRBV3-2; d_call: TRBD1; j_call: TRBJ1-1; cdr3_nt: TGTGCCAGCAGCCGGCGGGACAGCGCGCGATCGAACACTGAAGCTTTCTTT; cdr3_aa: CASSRRDSARSNTEAFF
clone_size: NA; v_call: TRBV7-3; d_call: TRBD1; j_call: TRBJ1-1; cdr3_nt: TGTGCCAGCAGCCCAGACAGGGGGCGGCCTGAAGCTTTCTTT; cdr3_aa: CASSPDRGRPEAFF
clone_size: NA; v_call: TRBV18; d_call: NA; j_call: TRBJ2-5; cdr3_nt: TGTGCCAGCTCAGCCCACGAGACCCAGTACTTC; cdr3_aa: CASSAHETQYF
clone_size: once; v_call: TRBV6-5; d_call: NA; j_call: TRBJ2-1; cdr3_nt: TGTGCCAGCAGCCAACTGGGCTCGGGGTACAATGAGCAGTTCTTC; cdr3_aa: CASSQLGSGYNEQFF
clone_size: few; v_call: TRBV6-5; d_call: NA; j_call: TRBJ2-2; cdr3_nt: TGTGCCAGCAGTTACTTGGGATCGAACACCGGGGAGCTGTTTTTT; cdr3_aa: CASSYLGSNTGELFF
clone_size: NA; v_call: TRBV3-1/TRBV3-2; d_call: TRBD2; j_call: TRBJ2-1; cdr3_nt: TGTGCCAGCAGCCAAGAGGGACTAGCGGGGTCCTACAATGAGCAGTTCTTC; cdr3_aa: CASSQEGLAGSYNEQFF
clone_size: NA; v_call: TRBV7-2; d_call: TRBD2; j_call: TRBJ2-1; cdr3_nt: TGTGCCAGCAGCTTAGGCGGGAGGGTGAACAATGAGCAGTTCTTC; cdr3_aa: CASSLGGRVNNEQFF
clone_size: NA; v_call: TRBV6-6; d_call: NA; j_call: TRBJ1-1; cdr3_nt: TGTGCCAGCGGAATAACCGGGACAACCCTGAACACTGAAGCTTTCTTT; cdr3_aa: CASGITGTTLNTEAFF
clone_size: NA; v_call: TRBV19; d_call: NA; j_call: TRBJ1-2; cdr3_nt: TGTGCCAGTAGAAAGCTCCAGGGGAGGTCGTATGGCTACACCTTC; cdr3_aa: CASRKLQGRSYGYTF
clone_size: NA; v_call: TRBV6-5; d_call: NA; j_call: TRBJ2-3; cdr3_nt: TGTGCCAGCCAGGGCAGCGGGGATACGCAGTATTTT; cdr3_aa: CASQGSGDTQYF
clone_size: few; v_call: TRBV27; d_call: NA; j_call: TRBJ2-1; cdr3_nt: TGTGCCAGCAGTTTCGGCGATGAGCAGTTCTTC; cdr3_aa: CASSFGDEQFF
clone_size: once; v_call: TRBV11-3; d_call: NA; j_call: TRBJ2-3; cdr3_nt: TGTGCCAGCAGCTTAGGGGGGGACGGGACAGATACGCAGTATTTT; cdr3_aa: CASSLGGDGTDTQYF
clone_size: NA; v_call: TRBV14; d_call: NA; j_call: TRBJ2-5; cdr3_nt: TGTGCCAGCAGCCAGGGAGACGTCGAGACCCAGTACTTC; cdr3_aa: CASSQGDVETQYF
clone_size: NA; v_call: TRBV5-1; d_call: NA; j_call: TRBJ2-3; cdr3_nt: TGCGCCAGCAGCTGGAGGGGTGCAGATACGCAGTATTTT; cdr3_aa: CASSWRGADTQYF
clone_size: NA; v_call: TRBV4-1; d_call: TRBD1; j_call: TRBJ2-6; cdr3_nt: TGCGCCAGCAGCCAAGAGAAGGGGACAGGGAAGACTGGGGCCAACGTCCTGACTTTC; cdr3_aa: CASSQEKGTGKTGANVLTF